This TCR beta chain comes out of a study of monozygotic twins with inflammatory bowel disease (dated by TCRdb to between 2017 and 2020). Regarding the research as a whole: The full study comprised around 28 monozygotic twin pairs: nine German pairs (four IBD-concordant, five IBD-discordant) and 19 IBD-discordant Danish pairs. Each individual had, on average, about 151 000 unique TCRalpha sequences and 181 000 unique TCRbeta sequences available for analysis. The search for disease-associated traits relied mainly on comparing IBD patients with their genetically identical healthy co-twins within discordant pairs.

CDR1 and CDR2 were assigned from the germline V gene (reference sequence) as GTSNPN and SVGIG. CDR3 length: 13 amino acids, cysteine to phenylalanine. The DNA is not on file. Library prep was done by 5' RACE. Each TCR library was prepared from 3,000 to 4,000 ng of total RNA. For each sample, cDNA synthesis with SMARTScribe reverse transcriptase was split into eight separate reactions. During cDNA synthesis, template switching was used to introduce unique molecular identifiers that contained a 6-nucleotide sample barcode. Amplification of TCRalpha and TCRbeta cDNA involved two nested PCRs of 16 and 9 cycles, and each PCR was followed by bead purification. Before amplification, the cDNA was treated with uracil DNA-glycosylase and purified using the QIAquick PCR purification kit. In the second PCR, Illumina TruSeq-compatible adapters and sample-specific barcodes were added. TapeStation and Qubit were used to check library quality and concentration, and about 4.5 ng of each library was pooled. Sequencing of pooled libraries was carried out on an Illumina HiSeq2500 single-index Rapid Run using 2 x 100 bp reads and custom sequencing primers. In the authors' own workflow: PCR and sequencing errors were corrected by UMI-based consensus assembly using MiGEC version 1.2.6. MiXCR version 2.1.1 handled V(D)J alignment, clonotype assembly and CDR3 extraction. Gene usage, clonotype sharing and MAIT/NKT TCR abundance were normalised by analysing the top 1000, 10 000 and 20 000 clonotypes per sample. Diversity was computed as the inverse Simpson index with the vegan R package after downsampling to 27 000 UMIs. Paired Mann-Whitney U tests were applied to discordant twin pairs, with Benjamini-Hochberg correction for multiple testing. TCRdb reprocessed the reads, and each CDR3 protein sequence is entered once, without DNA. TCRdb's processing, not the authors' own work, is the source of the V and J calls. The sample table includes 350,000 to 550,000 distinct CDR3 sequences. The ten largest account for 2% to 2.5% of the sample.

Remarks on this clonotype: There is no known antigen for this receptor.

From each donor, a roughly 2.3 ml peripheral blood sample was drawn into PAXgene tubes and stored at -80 degrees C. Without any T cell sorting, total RNA was extracted from whole blood using the PAXgene blood miRNA kit on an automated QIAcube. Peripheral blood from monozygotic twin pairs who were concordant or discordant for inflammatory bowel disease underwent deep TCRalpha and TCRbeta repertoire profiling using unique molecular barcoding. Smoking habits were recorded for all twin pairs, and individuals were classified as current, former or never smokers. The paper as a whole reports these results and caveats: No single strong signal or clonotype linked to IBD turned up in the results, so the idea that one exists was not supported. The analysis was unable to tell different T cell subtypes apart. Concordant and discordant twins showed no difference in repertoire similarity, possibly because of limited statistical power. A decrease in TCRbeta repertoire diversity, as measured by inverse Simpson index, was observed in IBD patients compared with their healthy co-twins. Because patients received different immunosuppressive treatments, the repertoires may have picked up extra background noise and variability between individuals. IBD patients shared fewer clonotypes with other individuals than healthy twins did, most markedly in patients showing signs of disease activity.

Sequencing used blood. The chain couples TRBV30 to TRBJ1-2. The clonotype comes from a human donor with ulcerative colitis or Crohn's disease, or a healthy co-twin of an affected twin (not recorded which). The CDR3: CAWMLRNNYGYTF.